Listed here is a single T cell receptor (beta chain). Its cognate antigen is unknown. Primers: 52 TRBV forward and 13 TRBJ reverse. Profiled with immunoSEQ multiplex PCR; TCRdb holds only in-frame clones, not every one. This sample has roughly 30,000 clones, with under 95% found just once. The entry originates in a study of regulatory T cells. Study results and limitations: In CD3G-deficient patients, conventional CD4+ T cells were enriched for hydrophobic CDR3 residues at positions 6 and 7.

The CDR3 runs 13 residues. Germline loops: CDR1 KGHSH, CDR2 LQKENI. Trimming shortened V by 3 bases and J by 7 bases, and 12 bases separated the two germline ends. The sequencing sample was made of conventional CD4+ T cells sorted from blood. The receptor was derived from a person between 18 and 30 years old with CD3G deficiency. This rearrangement joins TRBV18 to TRBJ1-2, with a weak D call TRBD1 (6 bases). This CDR3 is CASSPRTEGGYTF. The CDR3 bases are TGTGCCAGCTCACCCCGGACAGAGGGTGGCTACACCTTC. Supplemented by reference TRBV18 and TRBJ1-2, the full variable domain reads NAGVMQNPRHLVRRRGQEARLRCSPMKGHSHVYWYRQLPEEGLKFMVYLQKENIIDESGMPKERFSAEFPKEGPSILRIQQVVRGDSAAYFCASSPRTEGGYTFGSGTRLTVV.